What follows are 8 T cell receptor beta chains derived from one specimen sequenced in a study of T cell repertoires in cytomegalovirus infection. TCRdb ran MiXCR on the reads and lists one entry per CDR3 protein. Of around 69,000 distinct CDR3 sequences listed, about 27% were seen once; the top ten hold roughly 65%. Their cognate antigens are unknown. This specimen was CD8+ T cells from cultured PBMCs, taken from culture after CMV antigen stimulation. Every receptor here comes from a human donor in good health (CMV status not recorded). Some clones in this sample may be carry-over from other donors' samples.

This clonotype has ten or more counts. The rearrangement joins TRBV6-4 to TRBJ2-3, with D perhaps matching TRBD1 (6 bases). There are 14 residues in the CDR3. Trimming pared 3 bases from V and 1 base from J, leaving 8 bases between. Germline V gene sequence: CDR1 MRHNA, CDR2 SNTAGT. In nucleotides, the CDR3 is TGTGCCAGCAGTGAAGAGGGGGGCACAGATACGCAGTATTTT. As protein: CASSEEGGTDTQYF.

The genes are TRBV11-2 and TRBJ2-7; possibly TRBD2 for D (6 bases). The CDR3 runs to 17 residues. V was clipped by 4 bases and J by 0 bases, with 19 bases between them. CDR1 and CDR2 (germline): SGHAT, FQNNGV. The CDR3 DNA reads TGTGCCAGCAGCTATCTCCACCGGGACTTAAGCTCCTACGAGCAGTACTTC. Its protein product is CASSYLHRDLSSYEQYF.

This chain uses TRBV29-1 with TRBJ1-2, with 9 bases that match TRBD1. CDR3 size: 14 residues. CDR1 is SQVTM and CDR2 is ANQGSEA in the germline V gene. The V segment lost 5 bases and the J segment 8 bases; nucleotides outside the gene matches: 12. The CDR3 DNA sequence: TGCAGCGTTTCACAGGGACAGGGAAGCAAGGGCTACACCTTC. It encodes CSVSQGQGSKGYTF.

This chain links TRBV3-1 with TRBJ2-7; 10 nucleotides match TRBD2. The CDR3 is 16 amino acids. The J segment lost 2 bases and the V segment lost 5 bases, leaving 9 bases of the junction unmatched. Germline CDR1 reads LGHDT; CDR2 reads YNNKEL (reference sequence). The CDR3: CASSAPSSGSPYEQYF. CDR3 bases: TGTGCCAGCAGCGCCCCCTCTAGCGGGAGTCCCTACGAGCAGTACTTC.

This clonotype was found many times. The chain uses TRBV27 and TRBJ2-1, with D uncertain. Between the trimmed V and J ends, which lost 4 bases and 7 bases, there was a span of 11 bases. CDR1 MNHEY and CDR2 SMNVEV come from the germline V gene (reference sequence). The CDR3 extends over 13 amino acids. CDR3: CASSSLGWNEQFF. In nucleotides, the CDR3 is TGTGCCAGCAGTTCTCTAGGCTGGAATGAGCAGTTCTTC.

The chain joins TRBV5-8 to TRBJ1-2; TRBD1 aligns across 7 bases. The J segment lost 0 bases and the V segment lost 4 bases, leaving 9 bases of the junction unmatched. This CDR3 has 16 amino acids. Germline V gene sequence: CDR1 SGHTS, CDR2 YDEGEE. This chain's CDR3 is CASSPGQAGSNYGYTF. The DNA for the CDR3 is TGTGCCAGCAGCCCAGGACAGGCGGGATCTAACTATGGCTACACCTTC.

This clonotype showed up many times. The chain employs TRBV7-8 and TRBJ1-2; TRBD1 matches 9 bases. Germline V CDR1 and CDR2: SGHVS, FQNEAQ. CDR3 length: 15 residues. V lost 1 base, J lost 0 bases, and 0 bases stayed unmatched. The CDR3 DNA reads as TGTGCCAGCAGCTTAGGACAGGGGGCTAACTATGGCTACACCTTC. Its translation is CASSLGQGANYGYTF.

The chain uses TRBV24-1 and TRBJ2-1; 8 bases match TRBD1. Germline CDR1 and CDR2: KGHDR and SFDVKD. This CDR3 has 14 amino acids. With 4 bases clipped from V and 8 bases from J, the junction kept 6 bases outside the gene matches. CDR3 region: CATSDPGGSDEQFF. The CDR3 DNA sequence: TGTGCCACCAGTGACCCAGGGGGCAGCGATGAGCAGTTCTTC.